This entry concerns a single TCR beta chain. As processed by the authors: Amplification of reference gene primers provided the estimated nucleated cell counts. Here immunoSEQ multiplex PCR was the method, and the copy in TCRdb shows in-frame clones only, minus some. V, J and clone size are those of that table, while D and trimming were read from the DNA. The sample has roughly 300,000 clones, about 90% seen once. The sample is drawn from a study of blood T cell repertoires in COVID-19. CDR3 length: 15 residues. Germline V gene lookup returns CDR1 MNHEY and CDR2 SVGAGI. The junction had 15 bases not matched to a gene; V was cut back by 7 bases and J by 8 bases. In terms of age and location, participants ranged from roughly 18 to 95 years and lived in about two dozen US areas. Recovered status applied to Cohort 3 donors who had two consecutive negative PCRs. It also applied to those with clearance or with symptom resolution.

The chain uses TRBV6-5 and TRBJ1-2, with 8 nucleotides matching TRBD1. The sequence derives from a woman aged 25 to 39 who had recovered from COVID-19. Material: PBMCs or T cells enriched from blood (not recorded which). CDR3 in DNA: TGTGCCAGCACGGCAGGGGGCTTCCAACTGAACGGCTACACCTTC. Translating it yields CASTAGGFQLNGYTF.